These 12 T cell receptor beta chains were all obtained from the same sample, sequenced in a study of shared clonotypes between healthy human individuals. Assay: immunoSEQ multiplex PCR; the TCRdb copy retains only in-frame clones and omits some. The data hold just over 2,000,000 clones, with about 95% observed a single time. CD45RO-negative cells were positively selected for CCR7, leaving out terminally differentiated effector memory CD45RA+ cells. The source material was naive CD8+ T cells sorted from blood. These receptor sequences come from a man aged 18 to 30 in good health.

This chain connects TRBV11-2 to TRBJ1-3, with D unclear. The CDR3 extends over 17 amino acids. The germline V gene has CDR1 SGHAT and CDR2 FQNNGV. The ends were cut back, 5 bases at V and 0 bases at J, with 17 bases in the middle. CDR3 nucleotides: TGTGCCAGCAGCCAGTACCTCAACACGGGCTCTGGAAACACCATATATTTT. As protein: CASSQYLNTGSGNTIYF.

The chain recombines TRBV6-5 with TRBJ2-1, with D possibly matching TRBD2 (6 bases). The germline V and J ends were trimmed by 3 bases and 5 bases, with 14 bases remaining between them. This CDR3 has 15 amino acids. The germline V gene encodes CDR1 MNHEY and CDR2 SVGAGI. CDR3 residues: CASSYGGLNHNEQFF. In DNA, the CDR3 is TGTGCCAGCAGTTATGGGGGACTCAACCACAATGAGCAGTTCTTC.

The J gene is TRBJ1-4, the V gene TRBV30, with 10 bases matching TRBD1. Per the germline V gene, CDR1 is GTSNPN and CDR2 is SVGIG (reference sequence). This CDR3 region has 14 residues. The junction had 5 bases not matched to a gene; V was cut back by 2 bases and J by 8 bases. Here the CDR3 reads CAWSPGQGREKLFF. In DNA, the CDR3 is TGTGCCTGGAGTCCGGGACAGGGGCGCGAAAAACTGTTTTTT. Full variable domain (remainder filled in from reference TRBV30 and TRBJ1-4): SQTIHQWPATLVQPVGSPLSLECTVEGTSNPNLYWYRQAAGRGLQLLFYSVGIGQISSEVPQNLSASRPQDRQFILSSKKLLLSDSGFYLCAWSPGQGREKLFFGSGTQLSVL.

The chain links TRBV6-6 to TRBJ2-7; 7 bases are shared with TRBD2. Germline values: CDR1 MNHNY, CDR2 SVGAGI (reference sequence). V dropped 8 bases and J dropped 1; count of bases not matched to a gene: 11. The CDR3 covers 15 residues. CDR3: CASSRGAGRSYEQYF. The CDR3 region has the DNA TGTGCCAGCTCAAGGGGAGCGGGGAGGTCCTACGAGCAGTACTTC.

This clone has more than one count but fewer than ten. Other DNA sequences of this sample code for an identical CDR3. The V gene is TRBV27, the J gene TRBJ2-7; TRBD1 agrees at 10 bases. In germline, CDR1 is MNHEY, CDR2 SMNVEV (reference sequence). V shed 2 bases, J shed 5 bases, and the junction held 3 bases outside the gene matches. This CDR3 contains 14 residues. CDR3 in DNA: TGTGCCAGCAGTTTAGGGACAGGGGTCCACGAGCAGTACTTC. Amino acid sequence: CASSLGTGVHEQYF.

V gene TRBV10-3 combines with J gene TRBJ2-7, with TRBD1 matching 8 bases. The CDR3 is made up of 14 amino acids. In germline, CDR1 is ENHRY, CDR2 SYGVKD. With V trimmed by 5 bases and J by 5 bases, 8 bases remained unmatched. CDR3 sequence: CAISSQGANDEQYF. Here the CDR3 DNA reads TGTGCCATCAGTTCTCAGGGGGCGAACGACGAGCAGTACTTC.

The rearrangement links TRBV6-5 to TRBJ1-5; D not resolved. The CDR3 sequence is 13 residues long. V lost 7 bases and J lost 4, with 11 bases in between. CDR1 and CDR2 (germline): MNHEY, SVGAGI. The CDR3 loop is CASTSGLNQPQHF. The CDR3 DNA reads TGTGCCAGCACCTCGGGTCTTAATCAGCCCCAGCATTTT.

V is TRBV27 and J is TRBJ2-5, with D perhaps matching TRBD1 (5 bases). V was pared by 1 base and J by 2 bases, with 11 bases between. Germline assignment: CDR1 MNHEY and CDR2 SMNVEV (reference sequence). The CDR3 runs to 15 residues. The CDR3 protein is CASSLLWGGQETQYF. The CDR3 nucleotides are TGTGCCAGCAGTTTATTATGGGGCGGTCAAGAGACCCAGTACTTC.

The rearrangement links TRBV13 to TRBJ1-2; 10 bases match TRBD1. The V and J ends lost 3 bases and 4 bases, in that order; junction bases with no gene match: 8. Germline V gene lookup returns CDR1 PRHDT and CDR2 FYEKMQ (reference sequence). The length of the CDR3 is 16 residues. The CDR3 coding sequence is TGTGCCAGCAGCTTGGGCCGGACAGGGGGGCTCTATGGCTACACCTTC. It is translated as CASSLGRTGGLYGYTF.

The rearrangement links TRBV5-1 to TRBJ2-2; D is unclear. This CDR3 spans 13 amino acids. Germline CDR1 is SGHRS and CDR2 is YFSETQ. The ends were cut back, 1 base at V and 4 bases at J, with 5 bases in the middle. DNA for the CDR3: TGCGCCAGCAGCTTGACCTTCACCGGGGAGCTGTTTTTT. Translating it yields CASSLTFTGELFF. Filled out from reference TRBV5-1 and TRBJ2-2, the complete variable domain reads KAGVTQTPRYLIKTRGQQVTLSCSPISGHRSVSWYQQTPGQGLQFLFEYFSETQRNKGNFPGRFSGRQFSNSRSEMNVSTLELGDSALYLCASSLTFTGELFFGEGSRLTVL.

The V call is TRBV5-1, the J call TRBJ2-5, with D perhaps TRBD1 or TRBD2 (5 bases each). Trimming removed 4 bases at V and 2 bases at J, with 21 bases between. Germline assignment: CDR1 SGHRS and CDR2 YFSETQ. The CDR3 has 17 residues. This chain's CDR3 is CASSPSWGSAFQETQYF. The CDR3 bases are TGCGCCAGCAGCCCATCCTGGGGGTCCGCCTTTCAAGAGACCCAGTACTTC. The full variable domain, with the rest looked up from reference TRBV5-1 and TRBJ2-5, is KAGVTQTPRYLIKTRGQQVTLSCSPISGHRSVSWYQQTPGQGLQFLFEYFSETQRNKGNFPGRFSGRQFSNSRSEMNVSTLELGDSALYLCASSPSWGSAFQETQYFGPGTRLLVL.

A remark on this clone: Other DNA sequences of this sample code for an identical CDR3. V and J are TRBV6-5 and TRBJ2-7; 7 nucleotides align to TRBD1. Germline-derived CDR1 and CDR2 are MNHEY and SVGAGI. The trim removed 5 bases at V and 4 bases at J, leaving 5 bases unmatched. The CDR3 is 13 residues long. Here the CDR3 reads CASSPGQLYEQYF. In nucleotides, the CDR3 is TGTGCCAGCAGTCCGGGACAGCTTTACGAGCAGTACTTC.